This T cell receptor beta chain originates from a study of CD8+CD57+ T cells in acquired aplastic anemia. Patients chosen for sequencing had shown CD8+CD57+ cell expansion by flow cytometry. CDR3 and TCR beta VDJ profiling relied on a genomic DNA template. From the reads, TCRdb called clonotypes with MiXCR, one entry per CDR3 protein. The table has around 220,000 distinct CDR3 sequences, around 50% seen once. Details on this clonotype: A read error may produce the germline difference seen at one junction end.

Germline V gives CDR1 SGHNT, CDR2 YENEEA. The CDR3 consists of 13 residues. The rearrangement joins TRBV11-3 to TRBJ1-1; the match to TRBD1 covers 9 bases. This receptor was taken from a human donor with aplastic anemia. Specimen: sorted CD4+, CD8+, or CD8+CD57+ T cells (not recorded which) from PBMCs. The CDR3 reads CASSVDRGTEAFF. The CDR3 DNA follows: TGTGCCAGCAGCGTAGACAGGGGGACTGAAGCTTTCTTT.